Shown below are 15 T cell receptor beta chains from a single sample sequenced in a study of cytomegalovirus exposure and HLA in healthy donors. The PCR used 60 Vbeta and 13 Jbeta primers. Here immunoSEQ multiplex PCR was the method, and the copy in TCRdb shows in-frame clones only, minus some. This table has roughly 87,000 clones, 70% to 75% appearing once. The sample consisted of PBMCs. These receptors all come from a man between 60 and 70 years old in good health and CMV-seronegative.

The chain is built from TRBV19 and TRBJ2-7, with D perhaps matching TRBD2 (6 bases). The CDR3 totals 14 residues. Trimming shortened V by 0 bases and J by 5 bases, and 11 bases separated the two germline ends. The germline V gene encodes CDR1 LNHDA and CDR2 SQIVND (reference sequence). The CDR3 DNA sequence: TGTGCCAGTAGTATAGAACTAGCTGACGACGAGCAGTACTTC. Amino acids: CASSIELADDEQYF.

The chain employs TRBV6-5 and TRBJ1-5, with D possibly matching TRBD1 (5 bases). The CDR3 loop spans 12 amino acids. Trimming took off 11 bases at V and 4 bases at J, with 12 bases between the two ends. Germline V gives CDR1 MNHEY, CDR2 SVGAGI. The CDR3, as DNA: TGTGCCGGGCGGGACGGGAATCAGCCCCAGCATTTT. It specifies CAGRDGNQPQHF.

The genes are TRBV6-5 and TRBJ2-5, with 8 bases aligning to TRBD1. This CDR3 has 16 amino acids. The V segment lost 1 base and the J segment 4 bases; nucleotides outside the gene matches: 8. The germline CDR1 and CDR2 sequences are MNHEY and SVGAGI. CDR3 DNA: TGTGCCAGCAGTTACTGGGCAGGGGGCGGAGGAGAGACCCAGTACTTC. Amino acids: CASSYWAGGGGETQYF.

This chain joins TRBV2 and TRBJ1-1; a possible D gene is TRBD1 (5 bases). CDR3 length: 16 residues. The ends were cut back, 8 bases at V and 2 bases at J, with 21 bases in the middle. Germline V lookup: CDR1 SNHLY, CDR2 FYNNEI. The CDR3 nucleotides read TGTGCCAGCGGGGGGGGGTTGGGCAGGGTCAACACTGAAGCTTTCTTT. This gives the protein CASGGGLGRVNTEAFF.

This chain connects TRBV11-2 to TRBJ1-1; 7 bases agree with TRBD1. This CDR3 spans 13 amino acids. With V trimmed by 7 bases and J by 3 bases, 5 bases remained unmatched. Germline CDR1 is SGHAT and CDR2 is FQNNGV. CDR3 sequence reads: CASIRTGHTEAFF. As DNA, the CDR3 is TGTGCCAGCATCAGGACAGGCCACACTGAAGCTTTCTTT.

The chain combines TRBV6-6 with TRBJ1-6, with TRBD1 identical over 7 bases. The V segment lost 4 bases and the J segment 9 bases; nucleotides outside the gene matches: 3. The CDR3 runs to 13 residues. The germline V gene has CDR1 MNHNY and CDR2 SVGAGI (reference sequence). The CDR3 DNA is TGTGCCAGCAGTTCAGACAGGGCTTCACCCCTCCACTTT. It is translated as CASSSDRASPLHF.

The chain recombines TRBV13 with TRBJ2-7, with TRBD1 as a possible D gene (6 bases). The CDR3 has 14 residues. Germline lookup yields CDR1 PRHDT and CDR2 FYEKMQ (reference sequence). V was trimmed by 0 bases and J by 6 bases, leaving 12 bases between them. CDR3 sequence (DNA): TGTGCCAGCAGCTTAGGGGGGACATCGGGCGAGCAGTACTTC. Its translation is CASSLGGTSGEQYF.

V gene TRBV27 combines with J gene TRBJ1-2; TRBD1 is a possible D gene (5 bases). This CDR3 is built from 13 residues. V shed 5 bases and J shed 8 bases, with 15 bases lying between them. CDR1 MNHEY and CDR2 SMNVEV come from the germline V gene (reference sequence). The CDR3 is CASSLDFSGGYTF. CDR3 DNA sequence: TGTGCCAGCAGTCTTGACTTCTCAGGGGGCTACACCTTC.

V gene TRBV23-1 combines with J gene TRBJ1-1, with 7 nucleotides matching TRBD1. TRBV23-1 is reported as an ORF; its role is uncertain. There are 15 residues in the CDR3. Trimming at V came to 6 bases and at J to 1 base, leaving 8 bases not matched to a gene. This CDR3 is CASRPHRDRNTEAFF. CDR3 in DNA: TGCGCCAGCAGACCGCACCGGGACAGGAACACTGAAGCTTTCTTT.

The CDR3: CASDRDRAANYGYTF. For the CDR3, the DNA is TGTGCCAGCGACCGGGACAGAGCAGCTAACTATGGCTACACCTTC. This chain uses TRBV2 with TRBJ1-2; 7 positions match TRBD1. The germline V gene has CDR1 SNHLY and CDR2 FYNNEI. V was pared by 8 bases and J by 0 bases, with 9 bases of the junction left unmatched. CDR3 length: 15 residues.

The J gene is TRBJ2-4, the V gene TRBV4-2; 12 nucleotides match TRBD2. The trim removed 0 bases at V and 9 bases at J, leaving 9 bases unmatched. The CDR3 sequence is 17 residues long. Per germline, CDR1 LGHNA and CDR2 YNFKEQ. CDR3 sequence (DNA): TGTGCCAGCAGCCAAGAACCTAGCGGGGGGGCCTACGGCATTCAGTACTTC. It translates to CASSQEPSGGAYGIQYF.

This chain links TRBV5-1 with TRBJ2-7; TRBD1 agrees at 9 bases. Germline CDR1 SGHRS, CDR2 YFSETQ. The CDR3 has 13 residues. After removal of 3 bases from V and 5 bases from J, the junction contained 3 bases not matched to a gene. In DNA form, the CDR3 reads TGCGCCAGCAGCTGGGGACAGGGCCACGAGCAGTACTTC. It encodes CASSWGQGHEQYF.

J is TRBJ2-3 and V is TRBV7-2, with a possible D match to TRBD1 (6 bases). Per germline, CDR1 SGHTA and CDR2 FQGNSA. Trimming removed 5 bases at V and 8 bases at J, with 14 bases between. The CDR3 length is 13 residues. CDR3 sequence (DNA): TGTGCCAGCAGCCAACAGGGCGGAGGTACGCAGTATTTT. It encodes CASSQQGGGTQYF. The full variable domain, rest sourced from reference TRBV7-2 and TRBJ2-3, is GAGVSQSPSNKVTEKGKDVELRCDPISGHTALYWYRQSLGQGLEFLIYFQGNSAPDKSGLPSDRFSAERTGGSVSTLTIQRTQQEDSAVYLCASSQQGGGTQYFGPGTRLTVL.

This clone came up once. The CDR3 sequence is CAWSVGLGGTNQPQHF. As DNA, the CDR3 is TGTGCCTGGAGTGTAGGTTTAGGGGGAACCAATCAGCCCCAGCATTTT. V is TRBV30 and J is TRBJ1-5, with D perhaps matching TRBD1 (6 bases). Germline CDR1 reads GTSNPN; CDR2 reads SVGIG (reference sequence). Trimming pared 0 bases from V and 3 bases from J, leaving 15 bases between. The CDR3 length is 16 residues. Full variable domain (missing parts from reference TRBV30 and TRBJ1-5): SQTIHQWPATLVQPVGSPLSLECTVEGTSNPNLYWYRQAAGRGLQLLFYSVGIGQISSEVPQNLSASRPQDRQFILSSKKLLLSDSGFYLCAWSVGLGGTNQPQHFGDGTRLSIL.

The sample holds one count of this clone. This chain joins TRBV5-4 and TRBJ1-2; D call uncertain. Germline V gene sequence: CDR1 SGHNT, CDR2 YYREEE (reference sequence). This CDR3 region has 14 residues. The V gene lost 6 bases and the J gene lost 2 bases, with 14 bases spanning the gap. CDR3 protein: CASTLTGNNYGYTF. The CDR3 DNA reads TGTGCCAGCACGCTCACCGGGAACAACTATGGCTACACCTTC.